These T cell receptor beta chains were read from a single sample in a study of blood T cell repertoires in COVID-19. Assay used: immunoSEQ multiplex PCR; TCRdb lists only in-frame clones, some missing. The sample shows about 190,000 clones, about 81% of them seen only once. The sample taken for sequencing was PBMCs or T cells enriched from blood (not recorded which). The receptors were sampled from a woman between 25 and 40 years old who had recovered from COVID-19. Each CDR3 is given with its conserved first and last residue. The order of the fields is V gene, D gene, J gene, clone size, CDR3 protein, CDR3 DNA. A D gene is named only where the DNA matches it firmly. Clone sizes are given selectively: once, few, many, or a class where the clone is expanded.

>TRBV7-2|TRBD2|TRBJ2-3|-
CASSLAHTGFLAGGGGTQYF
TGTGCCAGCAGCTTAGCCCATACAGGCTTCCTAGCGGGGGGAGGGGGTACGCAGTATTTT
>TRBV7-8|-|TRBJ1-1|-
CATFPRWGENTEAFF
TGTGCCACCTTCCCACGGTGGGGGGAGAACACTGAAGCTTTCTTT
>TRBV4-1|-|TRBJ1-2|-
CASSQDPREDGYTF
TGCGCCAGCAGCCAAGATCCCAGGGAAGATGGCTACACCTTC
>TRBV28|-|TRBJ1-5|-
CASRTTDLSNQPQHF
TGTGCCAGCAGGACGACAGACCTTAGCAATCAGCCCCAGCATTTT
>TRBV3-1/TRBV3-2|-|TRBJ2-1|-
CASSQELADNEQFF
TGTGCCAGCAGCCAAGAACTCGCCGACAATGAGCAGTTCTTC
>TRBV18|-|TRBJ1-2|-
CASSENWKRSPGGYTF
TGTGCCAGCTCCGAAAATTGGAAGAGGTCTCCGGGAGGCTACACCTTC
>TRBV29-1|TRBD1|TRBJ2-5|few
CSVALGTGWETQYF
TGCAGCGTCGCTTTAGGGACAGGGTGGGAGACCCAGTACTTC
>TRBV6-5|TRBD2|TRBJ2-7|-
CATSGLAGSSYEQYF
TGTGCCACCTCGGGACTAGCGGGATCCTCCTACGAGCAGTACTTC
>TRBV7-9|-|TRBJ2-7|-
CASSKRGNLNEQYF
TGTGCCAGCTCAAAGAGAGGGAATCTCAACGAGCAGTACTTC
>TRBV19|TRBD1|TRBJ2-1|few
CASSIGTGSSYNEQFF
TGTGCCAGTAGTATAGGGACAGGGAGCTCCTACAATGAGCAGTTCTTC
>TRBV6-5|TRBD1|TRBJ2-5|-
CASSYAGTAQETQYF
TGTGCCAGCAGTTACGCCGGGACAGCCCAAGAGACCCAGTACTTC
>TRBV5-1|-|TRBJ1-1|-
CASSWEKNTEAFF
TGCGCCAGCAGCTGGGAGAAGAACACTGAAGCTTTCTTT
>TRBV20-1|-|TRBJ2-1|-
CSAIPGAGQFF
TGCAGTGCCATACCGGGCGCGGGGCAGTTCTTC